Here is one TCR beta chain with its context. Its antigen remains undetermined. No clone much larger than this one lies a single base away; base qualities are absent. This entry belongs to a study of T cell responses to AZD1222 COVID-19 vaccine (dated by TCRdb to the early 2020s). Concerning the study at large: A total of approximately 240 trial participants underwent TCR sequencing, of whom about 200 had received two doses of AZD1222 and around 25 had received two doses of the MenACWY control vaccine. Enrollment into the trials was organized by age into subgroups of 18-55, 56-69 and 70-plus years, and those subgroups contained roughly 150, 30 and 60 TCR-sequenced participants, respectively. The paper as a whole reports these results and caveats: Spike-specific TCR breadth and depth rose significantly after two AZD1222 doses compared with day 0 and with MenACWY recipients. Most participants were white British and females outnumbered males, and the authors suggested that clonal diversity may have been underestimated. Because no samples from the day 14 peak response were available, repertoires could be characterized only after the peak T cell response. Reportedly, almost half of the unique spike-specific TCRs recognized epitopes lying outside the regions that are mutated in the B.1.351 and B.1.1.7 variants. Vaccine-associated CD4 TCRs spanned the whole spike protein, with dominant responses in regions 160-218 and 743-854. Conclusions about previously exposed vaccinees are limited, since just a handful of AZD1222 recipients were seropositive for SARS-CoV-2 at baseline. In the small 56-69-year group, the increase in depth fell short of significance, most likely because of low power.

The sample's time point label, decoded: about 28 days (+/-7) after the second vaccine dose. The meaning of the sample's treatment or condition label: meningococcal conjugate vaccine given as trial control. Vaccinee samples were obtained from the UK trials COV001 and COV002, which included a single-blind randomized controlled phase 2/3 trial of AZD1222 (ChAdOx1 nCoV-19) in healthy adults. For TCRbeta chain sequencing, PBMC samples from trial participants were taken at day 0 and at day 28 after the second dose. V is reduced by 4 bases and J by 3 bases, leaving a spacing of 22 bases between them. Taken from cysteine to phenylalanine, the CDR3 has 18 residues. Of the read, only the CDR3 DNA is kept; its 54 bases are in frame from base 1. CDR1 and CDR2 (LGHDT, YNNKEL) derive from the germline V gene (reference sequence). The CDR3 regions of human TCRbeta chains were subjected to immunosequencing. Turning to the authors' computational methods: Repertoire TCRs were matched against a reference library of SARS-CoV-2-specific TCRs generated with the MIRA antigen-specificity platform. Breadth meant the fraction of unique TCRs that were SARS-CoV-2-associated, whereas depth meant the fraction of total T cells that were SARS-CoV-2-associated. Each spike-specific TCR was assigned to its reactive spike region and to a CD4 or CD8 class using the MIRA data. Log10-transformed breadth and depth values were compared by one-way ANOVA with Sidak's multiple comparisons tests. TCRdb provides this immuneACCESS table in a form limited to in-frame rearrangements. Some clones are lacking; in checked studies, under half of them reflect an unresolved V gene, and why the rest are absent is not known. The V and J calls and clone size are taken from that table; D and trimming were inferred from the DNA. The sample data list around 140,000 clones, and about 90% of these were observed just once. Together, the top ten hold 7.5% to 8% of the sample.

The rearranged chain carries TRBV3-1 (or the pseudogene TRBV3-2) and TRBJ2-1; the D gene is perhaps TRBD2, on 5 matching bases. The receptor's source is an adult who received the MenACWY meningococcal vaccine as a control. This material consisted of peripheral blood, taken 28 days after the second dose of the MenACWY control vaccine. The encoded CDR3 is CASSPSKPGINNYNEQFF. The nucleotide sequence is TGTGCCAGCAGCCCGTCGAAGCCGGGAATCAACAACTACAATGAGCAGTTCTTC.